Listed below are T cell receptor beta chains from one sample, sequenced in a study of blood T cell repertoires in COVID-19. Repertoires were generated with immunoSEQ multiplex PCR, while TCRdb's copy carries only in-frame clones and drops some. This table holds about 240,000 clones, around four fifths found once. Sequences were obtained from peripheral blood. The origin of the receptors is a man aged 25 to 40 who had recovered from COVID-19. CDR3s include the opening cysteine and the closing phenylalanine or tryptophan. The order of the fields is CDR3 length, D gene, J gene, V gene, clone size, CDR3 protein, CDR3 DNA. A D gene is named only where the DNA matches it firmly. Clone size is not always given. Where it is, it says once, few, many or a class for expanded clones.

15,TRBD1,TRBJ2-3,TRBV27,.,CASSFVDRVKDTQYF,TGTGCCAGCAGTTTTGTGGACAGGGTTAAAGATACGCAGTATTTT
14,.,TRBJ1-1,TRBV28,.,CASRHRRLNTEAFF,TGTGCCAGCAGGCACAGGCGATTGAACACTGAAGCTTTCTTT
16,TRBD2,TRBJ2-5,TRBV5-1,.,CASSPGGAGGSETQYF,TGCGCCAGCAGCCCAGGTGGAGCGGGGGGTTCAGAGACCCAGTACTTC
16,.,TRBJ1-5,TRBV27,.,CASSLNPEVVGQPQHF,TGTGCCAGCAGTTTAAATCCAGAAGTGGTTGGTCAGCCCCAGCATTTT
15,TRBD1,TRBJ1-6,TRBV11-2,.,CASSEQGAVGSPLHF,TGTGCCAGCAGCGAACAGGGGGCGGTCGGGTCACCCCTCCACTTT
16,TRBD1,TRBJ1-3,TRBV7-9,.,CASRPGQGIKGNTIYF,TGTGCCAGCAGACCAGGACAGGGAATTAAGGGCAACACCATATATTTT
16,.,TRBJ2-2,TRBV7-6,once,CASSQQPNRNTGELFF,TGTGCCAGCAGCCAACAGCCCAACCGAAACACCGGGGAGCTGTTTTTT
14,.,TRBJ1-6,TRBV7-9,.,CASSRSTDGSPLHF,TGTGCCAGCAGCCGTTCGACAGACGGTTCACCCCTCCACTTT
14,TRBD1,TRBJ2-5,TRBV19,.,CASSAQGVQETQYF,TGTGCCAGTAGTGCACAGGGGGTACAAGAGACCCAGTACTTC
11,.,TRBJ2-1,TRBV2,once,CASRLDNEQFF,TGTGCCAGCAGGTTAGACAATGAGCAGTTCTTC
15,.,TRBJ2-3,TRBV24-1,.,CATSDGVPHVDTQYF,TGTGCCACCAGTGACGGGGTTCCACATGTGGATACGCAGTATTTT
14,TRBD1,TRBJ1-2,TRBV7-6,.,CASSQGQGRYGYTF,TGTGCCAGCAGCCAGGGACAGGGGAGGTATGGCTACACCTTC
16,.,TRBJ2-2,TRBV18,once,CASSPPGGTTTGELFF,TGTGCCAGCTCACCACCGGGGGGGACAACCACCGGGGAGCTGTTTTTT
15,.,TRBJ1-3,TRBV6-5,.,CASSYSFYSGNTIYF,TGTGCCAGCAGTTACTCCTTTTACTCTGGAAACACCATATATTTT
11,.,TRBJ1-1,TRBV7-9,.,CASSEDTGAFF,TGTGCCAGCAGCGAAGACACAGGGGCTTTCTTT
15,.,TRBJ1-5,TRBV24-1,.,CATSGGRNSNQPQHF,TGTGCCACCAGTGGTGGGAGGAACAGCAATCAGCCCCAGCATTTT
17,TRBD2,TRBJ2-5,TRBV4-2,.,CASSQGTSGSLSETQYF,TGTGCCAGCAGCCAAGGAACTAGCGGGTCCCTCAGTGAGACCCAGTACTTC
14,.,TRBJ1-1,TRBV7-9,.,CASRPPGDTSEAFF,TGTGCCAGCAGACCCCCCGGCGACACATCCGAAGCTTTCTTT
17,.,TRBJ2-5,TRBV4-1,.,CASSQDLGRDLKETQYF,TGCGCCAGCAGCCAAGATTTGGGTCGGGACTTAAAAGAGACCCAGTACTTC
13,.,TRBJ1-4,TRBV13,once,CASSLVQNEKLFF,TGTGCCAGCAGCTTAGTACAGAATGAAAAACTGTTTTTT
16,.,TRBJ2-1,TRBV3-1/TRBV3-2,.,CASSQLSGGPYNEQFF,TGTGCCAGCAGCCAATTGTCGGGGGGCCCATACAATGAGCAGTTCTTC
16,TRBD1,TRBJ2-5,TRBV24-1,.,CATKSTGQGNQETQYF,TGTGCCACTAAAAGTACGGGACAGGGAAACCAAGAGACCCAGTACTTC
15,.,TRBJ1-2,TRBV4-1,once,CASSQDFAQRYGYTF,TGCGCCAGCAGCCAAGATTTCGCACAACGCTATGGCTACACCTTC
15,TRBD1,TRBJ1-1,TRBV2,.,CASSLKQGGTNEAFF,TGTGCCAGCTCCCTCAAACAGGGGGGGACTAATGAAGCTTTCTTT
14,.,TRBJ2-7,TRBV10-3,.,CAISFESVSDEQYF,TGTGCCATCAGTTTCGAATCGGTCTCGGACGAGCAGTACTTC
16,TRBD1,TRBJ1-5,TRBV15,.,CATSRDRGLSNQPQHF,TGTGCCACCAGCAGAGACAGGGGGCTGAGCAATCAGCCCCAGCATTTT
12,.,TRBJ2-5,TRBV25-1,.,CASSRDWETQYF,TGTGCCAGCTCCAGGGACTGGGAGACCCAGTACTTC
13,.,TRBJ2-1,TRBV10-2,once,CASTDYPYNEQFF,TGCGCCAGCACCGACTACCCTTACAATGAGCAGTTCTTC
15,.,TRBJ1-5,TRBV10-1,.,CANPGGAAGNQPQHF,TGCGCCAACCCGGGGGGGGCTGCGGGCAATCAGCCCCAGCATTTT
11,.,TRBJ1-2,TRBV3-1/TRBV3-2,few,CASNDALGYTF,TGTGCCAGCAACGATGCCCTAGGCTACACCTTC
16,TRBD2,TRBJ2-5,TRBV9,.,CASSATGTTDWETQYF,TGTGCCAGCAGCGCAACCGGGACTACCGATTGGGAGACCCAGTACTTC
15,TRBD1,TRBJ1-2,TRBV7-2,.,CASSPRTGDLYGYTF,TGTGCCAGCAGCCCACGGACAGGTGACCTTTATGGCTACACCTTC